Listed here are 28 T cell receptor beta chains from one sample, sequenced in a study of cytomegalovirus exposure and HLA in healthy donors. This PCR relied on a set of 60 Vbeta primers and 13 Jbeta primers. The table came from immunoSEQ multiplex PCR; TCRdb's copy has only in-frame clones and leaves some out. The sample lists under 250,000 clones, around 83% seen once, with around 3% in the top ten. The specimen sequenced was PBMCs. Source of these receptors: a woman in her forties in good health and CMV-seronegative.

V usage is TRBV5-1 and J usage is TRBJ2-5; the match to TRBD2 covers 8 bases. Germline assignment: CDR1 SGHRS and CDR2 YFSETQ. J gave up 5 bases and V 6 bases, and 6 bases lay outside the gene matches. This CDR3 has 13 residues. The CDR3 spells CASTSGSFETQYF. DNA for the CDR3: TGCGCCAGCACCAGCGGGAGTTTCGAGACCCAGTACTTC.

The V call is TRBV27, the J call TRBJ2-7; no definite D call. The length of the CDR3 is 13 residues. Looked up from germline, CDR1 is MNHEY and CDR2 is SMNVEV (reference sequence). With 1 base removed from V and 5 bases from J, the gap between germline ends came to 9 bases. CDR3 DNA sequence: TGTGCCAGCAGTTTATTCTGGGCTAACGAGCAGTACTTC. This encodes CASSLFWANEQYF.

The rearrangement links TRBV19 to TRBJ1-1; TRBD1 matches at 7 bases. Germline CDR1 reads LNHDA; CDR2 reads SQIVND (reference sequence). V gave up 5 bases and J gave up 1 base; unmatched junction bases: 7. The CDR3 contains 15 residues. The CDR3 nucleotides read TGTGCCAGTAGTCCCCAGACAGGGTGGAACACTGAAGCTTTCTTT. Amino acids: CASSPQTGWNTEAFF.

This rearrangement joins TRBV19 to TRBJ2-5, with 9 bases aligning to TRBD2. Germline values: CDR1 LNHDA, CDR2 SQIVND (reference sequence). Germline trimming cut 3 bases from V and 5 bases from J; bases unmatched to any gene: 7. The CDR3 spans 15 residues. CDR3 DNA sequence: TGTGCCAGTAGTATGACTAGCGGAGCAATGGAGACCCAGTACTTC. It translates to CASSMTSGAMETQYF.

This rearrangement joins TRBV15 to TRBJ2-7, with D uncertain. Germline values: CDR1 LNHNV, CDR2 YYDKDF (reference sequence). Trimming shortened V by 6 bases and J by 2 bases, and 11 bases separated the two germline ends. CDR3 length: 13 residues. The CDR3 loop is CATSTFPTYEQYF. CDR3 DNA: TGTGCCACCAGTACCTTTCCTACCTACGAGCAGTACTTC.

On this clone: At the DNA level, this CDR3 is encoded by other sequences in the same sample as well. V is TRBV2 and J is TRBJ2-7; D is unresolved. Trimming shortened V by 3 bases and J by 2 bases, and 5 bases separated the two germline ends. Germline loops: CDR1 SNHLY, CDR2 FYNNEI. The length of the CDR3 is 12 residues. The CDR3 here is CASSEQAYEQYF. CDR3 nucleotide sequence: TGTGCCAGCAGTGAGCAGGCCTACGAGCAGTACTTC.

V gene TRBV6-5 combines with J gene TRBJ2-7, with a possible D match to TRBD1 (6 bases). The germline V and J ends were trimmed by 6 bases and 2 bases, with 17 bases remaining between them. CDR1 MNHEY and CDR2 SVGAGI come from the germline V gene. The CDR3 extends over 15 amino acids. In DNA, the CDR3 is TGTGCCAGCAGCCTCCGAGAACAGGGCGCCTACGAGCAGTACTTC. Encoded protein: CASSLREQGAYEQYF.

The V call is TRBV5-1, the J call TRBJ1-1; 8 bases align to TRBD1. The CDR3 has 15 residues. The junction had 13 bases not matched to a gene; V was cut back by 6 bases and J by 6 bases. Germline V gene sequence: CDR1 SGHRS, CDR2 YFSETQ. CDR3 loop: CASTWTTGDDSEAFF. The CDR3 DNA follows: TGCGCCAGCACCTGGACGACAGGGGATGACTCTGAAGCTTTCTTT.

The gene calls are TRBV4-1 and TRBJ2-1; TRBD1 matches at 10 bases. After removal of 1 base from V and 0 bases from J, the junction contained 0 bases not matched to a gene. This CDR3 has 16 amino acids. Looked up from germline, CDR1 is MGHRA and CDR2 is YSYEKL. The CDR3 DNA follows: TGCGCCAGCAGCCAAGGACAGGGGGCCTCCTACAATGAGCAGTTCTTC. Its protein product is CASSQGQGASYNEQFF.

The chain links TRBV19 to TRBJ2-7; unclear D gene. Germline V lookup: CDR1 LNHDA, CDR2 SQIVND (reference sequence). The CDR3 has 15 residues. The germline V and J ends were trimmed by 0 bases and 1 base, with 10 bases remaining between them. The CDR3 spells CASSIDLGSSYEQYF. CDR3 nucleotides: TGTGCCAGTAGTATAGATCTTGGCAGTTCCTACGAGCAGTACTTC.

The rearrangement joins TRBV30 to TRBJ1-1; D gene ambiguous. Looked up from germline, CDR1 is GTSNPN and CDR2 is SVGIG (reference sequence). The CDR3 spans 15 residues. Trimming took off 4 bases at V and 2 bases at J, with 17 bases between the two ends. The CDR3 region has the DNA TGTGCCTGGATTTTTAGGCGGCCGCGTAACACTGAAGCTTTCTTT. Its protein is CAWIFRRPRNTEAFF.

V and J are TRBV9 and TRBJ2-1; TRBD2 agrees at 11 bases. Germline V gene data show CDR1 as SGDLS and CDR2 as YYNGEE. The CDR3 spans 16 residues. Unmatched junction bases numbered 11, after V lost 4 bases and J lost 8 bases. CDR3 amino acids: CASSPSGTSGGHEQFF. CDR3 coding DNA: TGTGCCAGCAGCCCTAGCGGGACTAGCGGAGGGCATGAGCAGTTCTTC.

The rearrangement joins TRBV29-1 to TRBJ1-4; 9 nucleotides agree with TRBD1. The germline V gene encodes CDR1 SQVTM and CDR2 ANQGSEA. V gave up 7 bases and J gave up 7 bases; unmatched junction bases: 7. The length of the CDR3 is 13 residues. CDR3 sequence reads: CSASGQGGEKLFF. The CDR3 DNA follows: TGCAGCGCCTCGGGACAGGGAGGTGAAAAACTGTTTTTT.

The CDR3 region is CAWSETGTGLPRGELFF. The DNA for the CDR3 is TGTGCCTGGAGTGAGACCGGGACAGGGCTTCCTCGCGGGGAGCTGTTTTTT. The rearrangement joins TRBV30 to TRBJ2-2; 9 nucleotides agree with TRBD1. The length of the CDR3 is 17 residues. The V segment lost 1 base and the J segment 7 bases; nucleotides outside the gene matches: 13. Germline loops: CDR1 GTSNPN, CDR2 SVGIG (reference sequence).

V usage is TRBV5-1 and J usage is TRBJ1-2; the D gene is possibly TRBD1 (6 bases). Germline lookup yields CDR1 SGHRS and CDR2 YFSETQ. V gave up 4 bases and J gave up 1 base, with 14 bases separating them. The CDR3 is 15 amino acids. In DNA form, the CDR3 reads TGCGCCAGCAGCGAAGGAGGGGGGGATAACTATGGCTACACCTTC. This encodes CASSEGGGDNYGYTF.

V and J are TRBV4-1 and TRBJ2-7; D not resolved. Germline CDR1 reads MGHRA; CDR2 reads YSYEKL. This CDR3 comprises 16 residues. V gave up 0 bases and J gave up 0 bases, with 12 bases separating them. As DNA, the CDR3 is TGCGCCAGCAGCCAAGACCTGATAGAGGCCTCCTACGAGCAGTACTTC. It yields the protein CASSQDLIEASYEQYF.

This clone was observed once. J is TRBJ2-7 and V is TRBV7-2; no clear D gene. This CDR3 region has 13 residues. Between the trimmed V and J ends, which lost 5 bases and 6 bases, there was a span of 14 bases. Germline lookup yields CDR1 SGHTA and CDR2 FQGNSA. This CDR3 reads CASSAPGASEQYF. CDR3 bases: TGTGCCAGCAGCGCCCCCGGAGCCTCCGAGCAGTACTTC.

DNA for the CDR3: TGTGCCAGTATGGGCAGAACTAGCAATCAGCCCCAGCATTTT. Translation gives CASMGRTSNQPQHF. The chain has TRBV19 and TRBJ1-5; D ambiguous. This CDR3 is 14 amino acids long. Germline CDR1 is LNHDA and CDR2 is SQIVND (reference sequence). The V gene lost 7 bases and the J gene lost 0 bases, with 10 bases spanning the gap.

The V and J genes are TRBV27 and TRBJ1-5; 8 bases are shared with TRBD1. The CDR3 contains 15 residues. Germline CDR1 MNHEY, CDR2 SMNVEV (reference sequence). V lost 3 bases, J lost 3 bases, and 4 bases stayed unmatched. CDR3 amino acids: CASSFSGGVNQPQHF. In nucleotides, the CDR3 is TGTGCCAGCAGTTTCTCAGGGGGCGTCAATCAGCCCCAGCATTTT.

J is TRBJ2-3 and V is TRBV7-2, with 12 bases lining up with TRBD1. The CDR3 totals 18 residues. Per germline, CDR1 SGHTA and CDR2 FQGNSA. The J segment lost 4 bases and the V segment lost 2 bases, leaving 10 bases of the junction unmatched. CDR3 DNA sequence: TGTGCCAGCAGCTTACTCCAGGGGACAGGGGGCAAGGCAGATACGCAGTATTTT. It codes for CASSLLQGTGGKADTQYF. Variable domain in full (rest from reference TRBV7-2 and TRBJ2-3): GAGVSQSPSNKVTEKGKDVELRCDPISGHTALYWYRQSLGQGLEFLIYFQGNSAPDKSGLPSDRFSAERTGGSVSTLTIQRTQQEDSAVYLCASSLLQGTGGKADTQYFGPGTRLTVL.

The chain links TRBV21-1 to TRBJ2-7; the table calls TRBD1, which could not be checked here. TRBV21-1 is an annotated pseudogene. CDR3 length: 14 amino acids. The CDR3 loop reads CARPGTGGDYEQYF. The CDR3 DNA follows: TGTGCCAGACCTGGGACAGGGGGGGACTACGAGCAGTACTTC.

The genes are TRBV19 and TRBJ2-5, with D maybe TRBD2 (7 bases). The CDR3 is 14 residues long. V was pared by 7 bases and J by 5 bases, with 17 bases between. Germline loops: CDR1 LNHDA, CDR2 SQIVND (reference sequence). The CDR3 reads CASTKGGSLETQYF. The CDR3 DNA sequence: TGTGCCAGTACCAAGGGGGGGTCTTTGGAGACCCAGTACTTC.

J is TRBJ1-2 and V is TRBV9, with 8 bases fitting TRBD1. The junction had 5 bases not matched to a gene; V was cut back by 2 bases and J by 8 bases. The germline CDR1 and CDR2 sequences are SGDLS and YYNGEE. The CDR3 length is 13 residues. The CDR3 DNA reads as TGTGCCAGCAGCGTCGGGACAGGTAAAGGCTACACCTTC. Translation gives CASSVGTGKGYTF.

Of note for this clone: This same CDR3 is encoded by further DNA sequences in the sample. The chain joins TRBV2 to TRBJ1-5, with D perhaps matching TRBD1 (6 bases). This CDR3 region has 13 residues. Trimming took off 6 bases at V and 3 bases at J, with 9 bases between the two ends. Germline V gene lookup returns CDR1 SNHLY and CDR2 FYNNEI. DNA of the CDR3: TGTGCCAGCAGCCAGGGGCTCAATCAGCCCCAGCATTTT. Translation gives CASSQGLNQPQHF.

This clone was seen a few times. This chain joins TRBV2 and TRBJ1-5; D possibly corresponds to TRBD1 (5 bases). CDR1 SNHLY and CDR2 FYNNEI come from the germline V gene. Between the trimmed V and J ends, which lost 8 bases and 0 bases, there was a span of 11 bases. This CDR3 region has 14 residues. CDR3 region: CASREGHSNQPQHF. The CDR3 region has the DNA TGTGCCAGCCGCGAAGGACATAGCAATCAGCCCCAGCATTTT. The whole variable domain, filled in from reference TRBV2 and TRBJ1-5, reads EPEVTQTPSHQVTQMGQEVILRCVPISNHLYFYWYRQILGQKVEFLVSFYNNEISEKSEIFDDQFSVERPDGSNFTLKIRSTKLEDSAMYFCASREGHSNQPQHFGDGTRLSIL.

This sequence joins TRBV5-1 and TRBJ1-4; 7 nucleotides match TRBD1. Germline-derived CDR1 and CDR2 are SGHRS and YFSETQ. The V gene end was trimmed by 5 bases and the J gene end by 7 bases; junction bases not matched to a gene: 8. The CDR3 is 14 residues long. DNA for the CDR3: TGCGCCAGCAGTGTGACAGGGCAGCGTGAAAAACTGTTTTTT. It encodes CASSVTGQREKLFF.

The J gene is TRBJ1-2, the V gene TRBV19; 8 bases agree with TRBD1. CDR3 length: 15 residues. The V and J ends lost 7 bases and 6 bases, in that order; junction bases with no gene match: 13. Per germline, CDR1 LNHDA and CDR2 SQIVND (reference sequence). The CDR3 DNA follows: TGTGCCAGTACGGACGACAGGGGCTGGTTTAATGGCTACACCTTC. As protein: CASTDDRGWFNGYTF.

This clone was seen a few times. J is TRBJ1-5 and V is TRBV19, with TRBD1 identical over 12 bases. The CDR3 consists of 16 residues. CDR1 LNHDA and CDR2 SQIVND come from the germline V gene (reference sequence). V dropped 5 bases and J dropped 7; count of bases not matched to a gene: 9. The DNA for the CDR3 is TGTGCCAGTAGTCCCCGGGACAGGGGGCTACTCCAGCCCCAGCATTTT. It yields the protein CASSPRDRGLLQPQHF.